The present entry profiles one T cell receptor beta chain with its context. What it binds is unknown. These data are taken from a study of cytotoxic CD8 clonotypes in ibrutinib-treated CLL. Study-wide points: The times at which samples were taken varied between sustained-remission and progressing patients.

CDR1 and CDR2 from the germline V gene are MGHRA and YSYEKL. The CDR3 has 15 amino acids. V lost 4 bases and J lost 3, with 12 bases in between. This table comes from immunoSEQ multiplex PCR, and its TCRdb copy is limited to in-frame clones, with some not included. Found here are approximately 190,000 clones, more than 70% of them singletons; the top ten hold roughly 10%. The sequencing used PBMCs, collected after 12 months of ibrutinib treatment. The sequence was obtained from a human donor with chronic lymphocytic leukemia. The V and J genes are TRBV4-1 and TRBJ1-4; TRBD1 is a possible D gene (6 bases). CDR3 sequence (DNA): TGCGCCAGCAGCCCAGGGGCCGCGGCTAATGAAAAACTGTTTTTT. Translated: CASSPGAAANEKLFF.